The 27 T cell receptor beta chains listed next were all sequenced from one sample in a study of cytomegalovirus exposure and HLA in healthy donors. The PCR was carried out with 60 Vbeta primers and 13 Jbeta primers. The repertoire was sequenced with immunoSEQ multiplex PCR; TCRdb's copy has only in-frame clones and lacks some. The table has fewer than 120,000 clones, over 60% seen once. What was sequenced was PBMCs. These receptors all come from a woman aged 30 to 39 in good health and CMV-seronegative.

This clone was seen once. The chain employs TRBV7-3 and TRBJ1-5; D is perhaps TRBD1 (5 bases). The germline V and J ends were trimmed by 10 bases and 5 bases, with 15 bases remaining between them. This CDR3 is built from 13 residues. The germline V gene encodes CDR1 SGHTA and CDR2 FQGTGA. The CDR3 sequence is CANGRRGHQPQHF. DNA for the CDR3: TGTGCCAACGGCCGGAGGGGACATCAGCCCCAGCATTTT.

Here the CDR3 DNA reads TGCGCCAGCAGCCAATGGGGTCCCGTTACAGGGGCCAGAGGCAATCAGCCCCAGCATTTT. Its translation is CASSQWGPVTGARGNQPQHF. The V call is TRBV4-1, the J call TRBJ1-5, with 7 positions matching TRBD1. The V gene's germline CDR1 is MGHRA and CDR2 YSYEKL. The trim removed 2 bases at V and 2 bases at J, leaving 18 bases unmatched. CDR3 length: 20 amino acids.

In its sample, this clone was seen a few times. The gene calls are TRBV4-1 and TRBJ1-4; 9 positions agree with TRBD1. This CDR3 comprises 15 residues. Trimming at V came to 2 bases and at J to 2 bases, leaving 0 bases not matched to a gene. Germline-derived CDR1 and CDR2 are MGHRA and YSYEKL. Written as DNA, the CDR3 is TGCGCCAGCAGCCAAACAGGGGGCACTAATGAAAAACTGTTTTTT. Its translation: CASSQTGGTNEKLFF.

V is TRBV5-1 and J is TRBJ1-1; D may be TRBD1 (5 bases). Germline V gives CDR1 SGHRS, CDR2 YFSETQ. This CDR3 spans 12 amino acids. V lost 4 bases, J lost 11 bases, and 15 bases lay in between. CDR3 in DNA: TGCGCCAGCAGCCATGGGGGGGTGGGGGCTTTCTTT. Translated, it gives CASSHGGVGAFF. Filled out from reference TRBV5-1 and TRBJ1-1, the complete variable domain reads KAGVTQTPRYLIKTRGQQVTLSCSPISGHRSVSWYQQTPGQGLQFLFEYFSETQRNKGNFPGRFSGRQFSNSRSEMNVSTLELGDSALYLCASSHGGVGAFFGQGTRLTVV.

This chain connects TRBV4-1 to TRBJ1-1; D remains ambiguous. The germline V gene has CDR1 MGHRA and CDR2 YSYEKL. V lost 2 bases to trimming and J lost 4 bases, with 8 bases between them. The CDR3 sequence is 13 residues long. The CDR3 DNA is TGCGCCAGCAGCCAAATAGTAATCACTGAAGCTTTCTTT. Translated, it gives CASSQIVITEAFF.

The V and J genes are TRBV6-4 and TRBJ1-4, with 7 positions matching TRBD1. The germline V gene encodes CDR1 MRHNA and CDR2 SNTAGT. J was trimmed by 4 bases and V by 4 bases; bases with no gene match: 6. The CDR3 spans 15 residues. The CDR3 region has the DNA TGTGCCAGCAGTGCCCATACAGGGGTTAATGAAAAACTGTTTTTT. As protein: CASSAHTGVNEKLFF.

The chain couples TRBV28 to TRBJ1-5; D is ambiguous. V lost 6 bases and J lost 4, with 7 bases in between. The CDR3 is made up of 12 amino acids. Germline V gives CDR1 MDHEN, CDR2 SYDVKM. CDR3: CASRSVNQPQHF. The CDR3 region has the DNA TGTGCCAGCAGGTCTGTAAATCAGCCCCAGCATTTT. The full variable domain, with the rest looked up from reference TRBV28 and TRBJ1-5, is DVKVTQSSRYLVKRTGEKVFLECVQDMDHENMFWYRQDPGLGLRLIYFSYDVKMKEKGDIPEGYSVSREKKERFSLILESASTNQTSMYLCASRSVNQPQHFGDGTRLSIL.

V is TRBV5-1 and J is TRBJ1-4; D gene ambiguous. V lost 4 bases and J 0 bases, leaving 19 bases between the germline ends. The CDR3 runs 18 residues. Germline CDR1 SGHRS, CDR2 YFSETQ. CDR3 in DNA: TGCGCCAGCAGCGAGGGAGGACGGAGCCTTGCAACTAATGAAAAACTGTTTTTT. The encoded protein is CASSEGGRSLATNEKLFF.

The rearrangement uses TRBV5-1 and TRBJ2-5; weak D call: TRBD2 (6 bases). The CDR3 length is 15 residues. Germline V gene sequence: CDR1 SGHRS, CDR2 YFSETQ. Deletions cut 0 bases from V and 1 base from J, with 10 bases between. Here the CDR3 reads CASSLDTSSQETQYF. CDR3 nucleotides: TGCGCCAGCAGCTTGGATACTAGCAGCCAAGAGACCCAGTACTTC.

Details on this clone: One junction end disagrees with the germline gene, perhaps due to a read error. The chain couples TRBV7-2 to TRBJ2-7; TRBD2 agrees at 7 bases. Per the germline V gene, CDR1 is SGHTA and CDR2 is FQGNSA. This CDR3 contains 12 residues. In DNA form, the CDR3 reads TGTGCCAGCAGCTCCCCCGGGACTACAGAAAGCTTC. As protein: CASSSPGTTESF.

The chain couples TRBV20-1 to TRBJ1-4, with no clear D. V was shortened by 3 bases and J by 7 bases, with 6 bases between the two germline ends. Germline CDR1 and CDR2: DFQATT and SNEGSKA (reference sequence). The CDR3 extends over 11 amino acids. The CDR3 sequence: CSASGPEKLFF. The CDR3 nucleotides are TGCAGTGCTAGTGGCCCTGAAAAACTGTTTTTT.

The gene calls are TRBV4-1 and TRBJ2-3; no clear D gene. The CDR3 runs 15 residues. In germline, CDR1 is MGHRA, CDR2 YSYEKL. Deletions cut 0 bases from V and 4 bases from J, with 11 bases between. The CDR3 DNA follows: TGCGCCAGCAGCCAAGATTCCCATTCCCCAGATACGCAGTATTTT. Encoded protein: CASSQDSHSPDTQYF.

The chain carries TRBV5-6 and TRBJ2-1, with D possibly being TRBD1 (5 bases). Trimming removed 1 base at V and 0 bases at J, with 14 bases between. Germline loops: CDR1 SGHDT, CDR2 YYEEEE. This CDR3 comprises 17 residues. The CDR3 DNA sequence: TGTGCCAGCAGCTTGTACCCGACAGTTAGCTCCTACAATGAGCAGTTCTTC. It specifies CASSLYPTVSSYNEQFF.

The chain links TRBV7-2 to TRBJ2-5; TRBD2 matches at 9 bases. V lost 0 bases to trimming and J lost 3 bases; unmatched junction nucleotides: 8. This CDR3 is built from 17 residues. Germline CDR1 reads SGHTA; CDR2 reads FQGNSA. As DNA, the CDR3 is TGTGCCAGCAGCTTAGCACTTACCGGGACTAGCAAAGAGACCCAGTACTTC. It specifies CASSLALTGTSKETQYF.

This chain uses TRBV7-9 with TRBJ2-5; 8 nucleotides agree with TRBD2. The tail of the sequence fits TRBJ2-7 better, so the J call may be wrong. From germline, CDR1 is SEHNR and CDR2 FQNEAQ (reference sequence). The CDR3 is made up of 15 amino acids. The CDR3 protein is CASSPTGTSGYEQYF. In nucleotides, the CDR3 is TGTGCCAGCAGCCCGACTGGGACTAGTGGCTACGAGCAGTACTTC.

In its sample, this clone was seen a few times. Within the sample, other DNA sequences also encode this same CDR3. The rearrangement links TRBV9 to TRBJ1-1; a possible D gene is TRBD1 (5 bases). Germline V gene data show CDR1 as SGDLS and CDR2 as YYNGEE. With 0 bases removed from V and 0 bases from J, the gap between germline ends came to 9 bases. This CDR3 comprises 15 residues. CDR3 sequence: CASSVGGGLNTEAFF. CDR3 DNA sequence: TGTGCCAGCAGCGTAGGTGGGGGGTTGAACACTGAAGCTTTCTTT.

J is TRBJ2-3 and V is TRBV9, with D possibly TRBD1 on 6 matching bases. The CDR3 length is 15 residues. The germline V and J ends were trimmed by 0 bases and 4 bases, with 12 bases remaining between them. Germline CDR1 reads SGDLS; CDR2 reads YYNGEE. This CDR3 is CASSVVVGAADTQYF. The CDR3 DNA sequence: TGTGCCAGCAGCGTAGTAGTGGGGGCCGCAGATACGCAGTATTTT.

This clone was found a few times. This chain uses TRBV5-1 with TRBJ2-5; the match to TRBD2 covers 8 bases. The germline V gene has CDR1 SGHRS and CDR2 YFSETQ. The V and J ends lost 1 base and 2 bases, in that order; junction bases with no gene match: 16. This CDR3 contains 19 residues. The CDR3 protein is CASSLRPFPAGGEQETQYF. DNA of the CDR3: TGCGCCAGCAGCTTGAGACCCTTCCCTGCCGGGGGGGAACAAGAGACCCAGTACTTC.

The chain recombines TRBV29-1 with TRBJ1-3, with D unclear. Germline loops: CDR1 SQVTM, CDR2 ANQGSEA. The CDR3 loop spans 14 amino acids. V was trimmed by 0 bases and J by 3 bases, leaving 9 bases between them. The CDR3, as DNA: TGCAGCGTTGAAGATCGACATCTTGGAAACACCATATATTTT. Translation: CSVEDRHLGNTIYF.

CDR3 DNA: TGTGCCATCAGTGAGTCGACTCAGGGGACAGGGTTCTCCTACGAGCAGTACTTC. It yields the protein CAISESTQGTGFSYEQYF. The J gene is TRBJ2-7, the V gene TRBV10-3, with 9 positions matching TRBD1. This CDR3 contains 18 residues. The V gene's germline CDR1 is ENHRY and CDR2 SYGVKD. J gave up 0 bases and V 0 bases, and 9 bases lay outside the gene matches.

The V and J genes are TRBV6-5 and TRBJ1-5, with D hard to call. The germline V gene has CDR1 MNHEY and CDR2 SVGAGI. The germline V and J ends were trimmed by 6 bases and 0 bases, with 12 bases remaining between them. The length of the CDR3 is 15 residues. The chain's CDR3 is CASRRVADSNQPQHF. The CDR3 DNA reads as TGTGCCAGCAGGAGGGTGGCGGATAGCAATCAGCCCCAGCATTTT.

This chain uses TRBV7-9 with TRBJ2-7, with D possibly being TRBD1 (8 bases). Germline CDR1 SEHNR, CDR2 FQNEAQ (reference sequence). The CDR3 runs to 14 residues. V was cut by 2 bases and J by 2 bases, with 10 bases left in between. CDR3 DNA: TGTGCCAGCAGCTTAACAGGGGGGGCCTACGAGCAGTACTTC. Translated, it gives CASSLTGGAYEQYF.

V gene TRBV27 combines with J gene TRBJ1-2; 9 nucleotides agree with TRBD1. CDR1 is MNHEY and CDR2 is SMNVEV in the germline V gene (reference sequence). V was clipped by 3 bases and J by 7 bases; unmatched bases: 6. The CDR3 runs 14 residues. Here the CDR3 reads CASSFNRGRAGYTF. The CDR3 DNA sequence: TGTGCCAGCAGTTTCAACAGGGGGCGAGCTGGCTACACCTTC.

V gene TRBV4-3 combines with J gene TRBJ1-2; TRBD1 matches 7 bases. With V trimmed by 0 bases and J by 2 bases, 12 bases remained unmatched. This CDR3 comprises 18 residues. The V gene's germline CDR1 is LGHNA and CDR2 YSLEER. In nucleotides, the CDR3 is TGCGCCAGCAGCCAAGAGGCGGAAGGGCCAGGGGGGAACTATGGCTACACCTTC. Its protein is CASSQEAEGPGGNYGYTF.

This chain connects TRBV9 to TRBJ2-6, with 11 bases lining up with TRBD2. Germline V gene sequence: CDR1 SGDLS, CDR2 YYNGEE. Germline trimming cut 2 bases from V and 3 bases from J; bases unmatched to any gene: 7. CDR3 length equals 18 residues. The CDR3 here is CASSVFSGRAGGANVLTF. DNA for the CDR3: TGTGCCAGCAGCGTTTTTAGCGGGAGGGCCGGTGGGGCCAACGTCCTGACTTTC.

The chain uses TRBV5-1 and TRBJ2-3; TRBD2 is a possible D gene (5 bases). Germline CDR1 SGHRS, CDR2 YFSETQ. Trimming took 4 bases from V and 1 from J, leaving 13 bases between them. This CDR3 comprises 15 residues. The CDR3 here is CASSPDYPGTDTQYF. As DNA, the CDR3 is TGCGCCAGCAGCCCTGACTATCCTGGCACAGATACGCAGTATTTT.

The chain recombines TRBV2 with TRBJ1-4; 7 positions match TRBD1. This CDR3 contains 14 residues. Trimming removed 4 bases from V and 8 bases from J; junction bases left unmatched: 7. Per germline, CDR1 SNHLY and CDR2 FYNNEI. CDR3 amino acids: CASSGRRGLEKLFF. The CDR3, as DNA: TGTGCCAGCAGTGGACGGAGGGGGCTCGAAAAACTGTTTTTT.